This is a list of T cell receptor beta chains from one sample in a study of T-cell memory formation after mild COVID-19. TCRdb reprocessed the 5' RACE reads via MiXCR and lists one record per CDR3 protein. This sample carries under 60,000 distinct CDR3 sequences, approximately 9.1% of them seen once, and the ten largest clones take approximately 12%. The sequencing sample was made of PBMCs or a T cell subset sorted from them (not recorded which). These receptors all come from an adult woman who had mild COVID-19 (a few samples of this study predate the infection). Cell type and time point are not known. CDR3s include the opening cysteine and the closing phenylalanine or tryptophan. A D gene is named only where the DNA matches it firmly. Size is stated for part of the rows, as once, few or many counts, or as a class when the clone is expanded.

D: -; J: TRBJ1-3; size: few; V: TRBV6-6; DNA: TGTGCCAGCAGGGACCCAGGGAGCTCTGGAAACACCATATATTTT; CDR3: CASRDPGSSGNTIYF
D: -; J: TRBJ2-3; size: medium-sized; V: TRBV7-9; DNA: TGTGCCAGCAGCTTAGCGAGCGCTTTTGGAGATACGCAGTATTTT; CDR3: CASSLASAFGDTQYF
D: TRBD2; J: TRBJ2-1; size: many; V: TRBV7-9; DNA: TGTGCCAGCAGCACGGACCTACCACTAGCGGGAGAATGGTATGAGCAGTTCTTC; CDR3: CASSTDLPLAGEWYEQFF
D: TRBD1; J: TRBJ1-5; size: few; V: TRBV20-1; DNA: TGCAGTGCTAAAGGGACAGGCAATCAGCCCCAGCATTTT; CDR3: CSAKGTGNQPQHF
D: TRBD1; J: TRBJ2-1; size: -; V: TRBV20-1; DNA: TGCAGTGCTAGAGTGGGGACAGGGGGCGATGAGCAGTTCTTC; CDR3: CSARVGTGGDEQFF
D: -; J: TRBJ2-1; size: -; V: TRBV7-2; DNA: TGTGCCAGCAGCCCCTATGGGCGGGACACCTACAATGAGCAGTTCTTC; CDR3: CASSPYGRDTYNEQFF
D: TRBD1; J: TRBJ1-2; size: many; V: TRBV6-5; DNA: TGTGCCAGCAGTTACAAGGGACAGGGGGCCGGAGGCTACACCTTC; CDR3: CASSYKGQGAGGYTF
D: -; J: TRBJ2-1; size: many; V: TRBV14; DNA: TGTGCCAGCGCGGGGGCCCCGGCTGGCGAGCAGTTCTTC; CDR3: CASAGAPAGEQFF
D: -; J: TRBJ1-1; size: few; V: TRBV14; DNA: TGTGCCAGCAGCCCCGTCGTATCCACTGAAGCTTTCTTT; CDR3: CASSPVVSTEAFF
D: -; J: TRBJ1-1; size: many; V: TRBV29-1; DNA: TGCAGCGTTGGATGGGTGAACACTGAAGCTTTCTTT; CDR3: CSVGWVNTEAFF
D: -; J: TRBJ2-1; size: many; V: TRBV29-1; DNA: TGCAGCGTCCCGACTACCGGGGAGGACTATAATGAGCAGTTCTTC; CDR3: CSVPTTGEDYNEQFF
D: -; J: TRBJ1-3; size: many; V: TRBV12-3/TRBV12-4; DNA: TGTGCCAGCAGTTTAGCCCCCCTGGGGGGTCGGCCTGGAAACACCATATATTTT; CDR3: CASSLAPLGGRPGNTIYF
D: -; J: TRBJ1-4; size: many; V: TRBV27; DNA: TGTGCCAGCAGGCAGGGAGGAACTAATGAAAAACTGTTTTTT; CDR3: CASRQGGTNEKLFF
D: -; J: TRBJ2-4; size: -; V: TRBV6-6; DNA: TGTGCCACCTCTCGGGAATCGGGTAACAACATTCAGTACTTC; CDR3: CATSRESGNNIQYF
D: -; J: TRBJ1-1; size: few; V: TRBV9; DNA: TGTGCCAGCAGCGTATCTCCTCGGCTGGGGGCTGGGAACACTGAAGCTTTCTTT; CDR3: CASSVSPRLGAGNTEAFF
D: -; J: TRBJ2-2; size: few; V: TRBV30; DNA: TGTGCCTGGAGTGTGACCTACGGAAGGGGGACCGGGGAGCTGTTTTTT; CDR3: CAWSVTYGRGTGELFF
D: -; J: TRBJ2-2; size: few; V: TRBV19; DNA: TGTGCCAGTAGTTGGGGGAGGAGGAGCACCGGGGAGCTGTTTTTT; CDR3: CASSWGRRSTGELFF
D: -; J: TRBJ1-5; size: few; V: TRBV25-1; DNA: TGTGCCAGCAGTTCCCCAGGGAGGGGAGACAATCAGCCCCAGCATTTT; CDR3: CASSSPGRGDNQPQHF
D: TRBD1; J: TRBJ2-1; size: -; V: TRBV19; DNA: TGTGCCAGTATTAAATCCGGGACAGGGATATATGAGCAGTTCTTC; CDR3: CASIKSGTGIYEQFF
D: -; J: TRBJ2-3; size: many; V: TRBV12-3/TRBV12-4; DNA: TGTGCCAGCAGTTCCTACATGGGGGGTGCAGATACGCAGTATTTT; CDR3: CASSSYMGGADTQYF
D: -; J: TRBJ1-1; size: few; V: TRBV25-1; DNA: TGTGCCAGCAGTTTGACCGGGGGCCTGGGTGCTTTCTTT; CDR3: CASSLTGGLGAFF
D: TRBD1; J: TRBJ1-1; size: -; V: TRBV24-1; DNA: TGTGCCACCACCCCACAGGGGCCAGAGTACACTGAAGCTTTCTTT; CDR3: CATTPQGPEYTEAFF
D: TRBD2; J: TRBJ2-1; size: many; V: TRBV7-2; DNA: TGTGCCAGCAGCCCAGGGACTAGCGGGAGCGGCAATGAGCAGTTCTTC; CDR3: CASSPGTSGSGNEQFF
D: TRBD1; J: TRBJ1-1; size: few; V: TRBV18; DNA: TGTGCCAGCTCACGCGGACAGGGGGGCACTGAAGCTTTCTTT; CDR3: CASSRGQGGTEAFF
D: TRBD1; J: TRBJ1-2; size: -; V: TRBV20-1; DNA: TGCAGTGCCCGCCAGCCCACAGGGGACTATGGCTACACCTTC; CDR3: CSARQPTGDYGYTF
D: -; J: TRBJ2-1; size: -; V: TRBV2; DNA: TGTGCCAGCAGTGAACCCCGATACAATGAGCAGTTCTTC; CDR3: CASSEPRYNEQFF
D: -; J: TRBJ2-5; size: -; V: TRBV24-1; DNA: TGTGCCACGAGTGACGGGGCCGAAGAGACCCAGTACTTC; CDR3: CATSDGAEETQYF
D: -; J: TRBJ1-3; size: few; V: TRBV5-1; DNA: TGCGCCAGCAGCTTGGCGGGGAGGGAGTCTGGAAACACCATATATTTT; CDR3: CASSLAGRESGNTIYF
D: TRBD1; J: TRBJ2-5; size: many; V: TRBV4-2; DNA: TGTGCCAGCAGCCCCGGGACAGGGTACCAAGAGACCCAGTACTTC; CDR3: CASSPGTGYQETQYF
D: -; J: TRBJ2-5; size: few; V: TRBV20-1; DNA: TGCAGTGCTCTTGGACAGCAAGAGACCCAGTACTTC; CDR3: CSALGQQETQYF
D: TRBD2; J: TRBJ2-3; size: -; V: TRBV7-9; DNA: TGTGCCAGCAGCTCATCGACTAGCGGGACGGCCGCAGATACGCAGTATTTT; CDR3: CASSSSTSGTAADTQYF
D: -; J: TRBJ2-3; size: many; V: TRBV7-2; DNA: TGTGCCAGCAGCTTAGTGGGTAGGGATACGCAGTATTTT; CDR3: CASSLVGRDTQYF
D: TRBD2; J: TRBJ2-7; size: many; V: TRBV7-2; DNA: TGTGCCAGCAGCTCCTATCTAGCGGGCTACGAGCAGTACTTC; CDR3: CASSSYLAGYEQYF
D: -; J: TRBJ2-3; size: many; V: TRBV4-1; DNA: TGCGCCAGCAGCCAAGACCGGGCCGGGGGCCCAGCAGATACGCAGTATTTT; CDR3: CASSQDRAGGPADTQYF
D: -; J: TRBJ1-1; size: few; V: TRBV6-1; DNA: TGTGCCAGCCCCTTGGGGGTCCGAAACACTGAAGCTTTCTTT; CDR3: CASPLGVRNTEAFF
D: -; J: TRBJ2-1; size: -; V: TRBV10-3; DNA: TGTGCCATCAGTGCCAGGGAAAGGGCCAATGAGCAGTTCTTC; CDR3: CAISARERANEQFF
D: -; J: TRBJ2-3; size: few; V: TRBV4-1; DNA: TGCGCCAGCAGCCAAGTGAATCCGAGCCCAGATACGCAGTATTTT; CDR3: CASSQVNPSPDTQYF
D: TRBD1; J: TRBJ1-1; size: few; V: TRBV3-1; DNA: TGTGCCAGCAGCCCACGACAGGGGGCACGCATGAACACTGAAGCTTTCTTT; CDR3: CASSPRQGARMNTEAFF
D: TRBD1; J: TRBJ1-2; size: -; V: TRBV20-1; DNA: TGCAGTGCTAGCCCTAACAGGGGAGGCAGCTATGGCTACACCTTC; CDR3: CSASPNRGGSYGYTF
D: -; J: TRBJ1-5; size: many; V: TRBV27; DNA: TGTGCCAGCAGTTCCCTCTCGGCAGGATCTATGAATCAGCCCCAGCATTTT; CDR3: CASSSLSAGSMNQPQHF
D: TRBD1; J: TRBJ1-5; size: once; V: TRBV12-3/TRBV12-4; DNA: TGTGCCAGCAGTCCGCGGACAGGGGGAAAGGGTCAGCCCCAGCATTTT; CDR3: CASSPRTGGKGQPQHF
D: -; J: TRBJ1-6; size: -; V: TRBV11-2; DNA: TGTGCCAGCAGCTTAGACCGACAGCATAATTCACCCCTCCACTTT; CDR3: CASSLDRQHNSPLHF
D: -; J: TRBJ2-5; size: few; V: TRBV19; DNA: TGTGCCAGTAGCGCTAGCGACCAAGAGACCCAGTACTTC; CDR3: CASSASDQETQYF
D: -; J: TRBJ2-2; size: -; V: TRBV30; DNA: TGTGCCTGGAGTCCCACAGGGACGGGGGAGCTGTTTTTT; CDR3: CAWSPTGTGELFF
D: -; J: TRBJ2-5; size: many; V: TRBV12-3/TRBV12-4; DNA: TGTGCCAGCAGCGACTCCTATCGAGAGACCCAGTACTTC; CDR3: CASSDSYRETQYF
D: -; J: TRBJ1-6; size: few; V: TRBV7-9; DNA: TGTGCCAGCAGCCGGGACCTCGCGCCCCTCCACTTT; CDR3: CASSRDLAPLHF
D: -; J: TRBJ2-5; size: few; V: TRBV19; DNA: TGTGCCAGTAGTATAGCTGGAGAGACCCAGTACTTC; CDR3: CASSIAGETQYF
D: TRBD2; J: TRBJ2-2; size: many; V: TRBV11-2; DNA: TGTGCCAGCAGCTCGGGACTAGCGGCTAACACCGGGGAGCTGTTTTTT; CDR3: CASSSGLAANTGELFF